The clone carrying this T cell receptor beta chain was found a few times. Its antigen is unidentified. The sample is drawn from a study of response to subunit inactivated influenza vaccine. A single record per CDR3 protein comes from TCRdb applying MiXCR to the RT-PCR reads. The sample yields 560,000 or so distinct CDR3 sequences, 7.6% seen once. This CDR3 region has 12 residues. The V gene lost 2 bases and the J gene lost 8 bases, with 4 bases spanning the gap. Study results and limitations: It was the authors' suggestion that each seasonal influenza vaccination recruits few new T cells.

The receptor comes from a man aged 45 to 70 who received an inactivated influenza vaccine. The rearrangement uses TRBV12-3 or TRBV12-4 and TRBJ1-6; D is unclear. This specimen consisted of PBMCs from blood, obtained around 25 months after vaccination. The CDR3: CASSLSHSPLHF. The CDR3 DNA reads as TGTGCCAGCAGTTTAAGTCATTCACCCCTCCACTTT.